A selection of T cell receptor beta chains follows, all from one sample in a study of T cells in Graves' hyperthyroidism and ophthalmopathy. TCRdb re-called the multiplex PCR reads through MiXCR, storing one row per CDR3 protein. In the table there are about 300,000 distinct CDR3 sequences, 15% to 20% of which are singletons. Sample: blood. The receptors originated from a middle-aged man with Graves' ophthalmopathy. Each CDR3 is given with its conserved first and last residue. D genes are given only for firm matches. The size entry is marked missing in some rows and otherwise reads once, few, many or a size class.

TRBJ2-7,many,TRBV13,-,CASSLGEGYEQYF,TGTGCCAGCAGCTTAGGCGAGGGGTACGAGCAGTACTTC
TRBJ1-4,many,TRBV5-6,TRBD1,CASSRDRGREKLFF,TGTGCCAGCAGCCGGGACAGGGGGCGTGAAAAACTGTTTTTT
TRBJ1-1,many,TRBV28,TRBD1,CASSFMRGQGAEAFF,TGTGCCAGCAGTTTTATGAGGGGGCAAGGGGCTGAAGCTTTCTTT
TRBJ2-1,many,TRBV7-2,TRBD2,CACSVGLAGYNEQFF,TGTGCCTGCTCCGTTGGACTAGCGGGTTACAATGAGCAGTTCTTC
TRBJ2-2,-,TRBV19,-,CASRPRGRATSNTGELFF,TGTGCCAGTAGACCCAGGGGCCGCGCGACCTCGAACACCGGGGAGCTGTTTTTT
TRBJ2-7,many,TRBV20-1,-,CSARLNYEQYF,TGCAGTGCTAGACTGAATTACGAGCAGTACTTC
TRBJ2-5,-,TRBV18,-,CASSPPLGGSETQYF,TGTGCCAGCTCACCACCGTTAGGGGGTTCGGAGACCCAGTACTTC
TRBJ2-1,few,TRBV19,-,CASSVPTGPGAGEQFF,TGTGCCAGTAGTGTGCCGACAGGCCCGGGAGCGGGCGAGCAGTTCTTC
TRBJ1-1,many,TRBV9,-,CASSVVSNAYTEAFF,TGTGCCAGCAGCGTAGTTTCCAACGCGTACACTGAAGCTTTCTTT
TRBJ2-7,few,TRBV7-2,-,CASSSTLGPGGEQYF,TGTGCCAGCAGCTCGACGCTCGGACCAGGAGGCGAGCAGTACTTC
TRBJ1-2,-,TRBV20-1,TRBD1,CSARLKRTGATTNYGYTF,TGCAGTGCTAGGCTGAAACGGACAGGGGCCACTACTAACTATGGCTACACCTTC
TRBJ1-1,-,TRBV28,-,CASSLVLGGTEAFF,TGTGCCAGCAGTTTAGTTTTGGGGGGCACTGAAGCTTTCTTT
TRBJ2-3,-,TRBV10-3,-,CAISERTDTQYF,TGTGCCATCAGTGAAAGGACAGATACGCAGTATTTT
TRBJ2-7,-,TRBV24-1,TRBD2,CATSAREGEQYF,TGTGCCACCAGTGCCCGGGAGGGCGAGCAGTACTTC
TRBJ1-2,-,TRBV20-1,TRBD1,CSARIPGGFFGYAF,TGCAGTGCTAGAATCCCAGGGGGCTTTTTTGGCTACGCCTTC
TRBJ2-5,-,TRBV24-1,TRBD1,CATSRTGIAETQYF,TGTGCCACCAGTAGGACAGGGATCGCGGAGACCCAGTACTTC
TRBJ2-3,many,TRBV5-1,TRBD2,CASSFGGTTRTDTQYF,TGCGCCAGCAGCTTCGGCGGGACTACTAGAACAGATACGCAGTATTTT
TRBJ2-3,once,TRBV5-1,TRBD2,CASSGAGTSLRANTQYF,TGCGCCAGCAGCGGCGCCGGGACTAGCTTACGGGCCAATACGCAGTATTTT
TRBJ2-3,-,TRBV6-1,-,CASSPAKRVSTDTQYF,TGTGCCAGCAGCCCTGCTAAGCGGGTTAGCACAGATACGCAGTATTTT
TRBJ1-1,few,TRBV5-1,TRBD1,CASSPGTGSAEAFF,TGCGCCAGCAGCCCAGGGACAGGGAGCGCTGAAGCTTTCTTT
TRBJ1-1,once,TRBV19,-,CASSAAREVIGEAFF,TGTGCCAGTAGCGCAGCCAGGGAGGTGATCGGTGAAGCTTTCTTT
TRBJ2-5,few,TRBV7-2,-,CASSPGGTQYF,TGTGCCAGCAGCCCCGGGGGGACCCAGTACTTC
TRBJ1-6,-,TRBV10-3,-,CAIRTAPGNSPLHF,TGTGCCATCAGGACAGCACCAGGGAATTCACCCCTTCACTTT
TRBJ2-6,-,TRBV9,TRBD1,CASSGGQSFTSGANVLTF,TGTGCCAGCAGCGGGGGACAGAGCTTCACCTCTGGGGCCAACGTCCTGACTTTC
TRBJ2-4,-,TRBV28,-,CASSLSGAPAKNIQYF,TGTGCCAGCAGTTTGTCGGGGGCGCCAGCCAAAAACATTCAGTACTTC
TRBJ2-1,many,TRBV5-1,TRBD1,CASSLVGQGVSEQFF,TGCGCCAGCAGCTTGGTGGGACAGGGGGTGAGTGAGCAGTTCTTC
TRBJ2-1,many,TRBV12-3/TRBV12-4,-,CASSPGLSYNEQFF,TGTGCCAGCAGTCCGGGACTTTCCTACAATGAGCAGTTCTTC
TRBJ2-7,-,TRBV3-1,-,CASSQDVQREQYF,TGTGCCAGCAGCCAAGATGTCCAGCGCGAGCAGTACTTC
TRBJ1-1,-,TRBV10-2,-,CASRVQGMPTEAFF,TGCGCCAGCAGGGTACAAGGGATGCCCACTGAAGCTTTCTTT
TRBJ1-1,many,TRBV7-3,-,CASSVDKNTEAFF,TGTGCCAGCAGCGTTGACAAGAACACTGAAGCTTTCTTT
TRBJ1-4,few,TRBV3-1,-,CASSQEPSNEKLFF,TGTGCCAGCAGCCAAGAGCCAAGCAATGAAAAACTGTTTTTT
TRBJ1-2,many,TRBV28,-,CASRSASVAGPSGYTF,TGTGCCAGCAGAAGTGCTTCGGTGGCAGGGCCCTCTGGCTACACCTTC
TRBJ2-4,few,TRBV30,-,CAWSVQGSLAKNIQYF,TGTGCCTGGAGTGTACAGGGCTCGCTAGCCAAAAACATTCAGTACTTC
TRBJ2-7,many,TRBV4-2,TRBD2,CASSQDPAGGREQYF,TGTGCCAGCAGCCAAGATCCAGCGGGAGGTAGGGAGCAGTACTTC
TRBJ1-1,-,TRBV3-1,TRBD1,CASSGGQGTAAFF,TGTGCCAGCAGCGGCGGACAGGGGACAGCAGCTTTCTTT
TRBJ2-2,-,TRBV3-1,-,CASSPPGSDTGELFF,TGTGCCAGCAGCCCTCCCGGGTCCGACACCGGGGAGCTGTTTTTT
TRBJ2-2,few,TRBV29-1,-,CSATNTGELFF,TGCAGCGCCACAAACACCGGGGAGCTGTTTTTT
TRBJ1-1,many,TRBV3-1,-,CASSFTERGTEAFF,TGTGCCAGCAGCTTTACGGAACGGGGCACTGAAGCTTTCTTT
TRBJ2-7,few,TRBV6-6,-,CASSYSISKYEQYF,TGTGCCAGCAGTTACTCGATTTCGAAGTACGAGCAGTACTTC
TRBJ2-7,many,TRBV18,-,CASSPPTGLGVGEQYF,TGTGCCAGCTCACCACCGACGGGCCTCGGGGTGGGCGAGCAGTACTTC